One and the same sample provided the 22 T cell receptor beta chains below, sequenced in a study of T cells after yellow fever vaccination. TCRdb ran MiXCR on the 5' RACE reads and lists one entry per CDR3 protein. The sample consists of 35,000 to 55,000 distinct CDR3 sequences, 5.5% to 8% of them appearing once. Sample: PBMCs, either bulk or a sorted T-cell subset (CD4+, CD8+, memory, or dextramer-sorted; not recorded which), taken 45 days after the yellow fever booster vaccination. These receptors all come from a man aged 30-40 years who received the YFV17D yellow fever vaccine.

In nucleotides, the CDR3 is TGCAGTGCTAGAACCGGGACTAGCGAGAACACCGGGGAGCTGTTTTTT. Translated: CSARTGTSENTGELFF. V is TRBV20-1 and J is TRBJ2-2; 10 positions match TRBD2. The CDR3 is 16 amino acids. With 2 bases clipped from V and 1 base from J, the junction kept 4 bases outside the gene matches. Germline CDR1 DFQATT, CDR2 SNEGSKA (reference sequence).

This clonotype was seen a handful of times. The rearrangement joins TRBV29-1 to TRBJ2-1; no reliable D call. CDR3 length: 10 amino acids. The germline V gene has CDR1 SQVTM and CDR2 ANQGSEA. V was trimmed by 4 bases and J by 8 bases, leaving 6 bases between them. The CDR3 DNA sequence: TGCAGCGTTGGGGGATATGAGCAGTTCTTC. Protein product: CSVGGYEQFF.

This clonotype came up many times. The genes are TRBV12-3 or TRBV12-4 and TRBJ1-1; no clear D. The CDR3 loop spans 14 amino acids. Trimming pared 4 bases from V and 5 bases from J, leaving 14 bases between. The CDR3 sequence is CASSSHSVRTEAFF. The CDR3 DNA sequence: TGTGCCAGCAGTTCCCACTCCGTTAGGACTGAAGCTTTCTTT.

This clonotype was counted at least ten times. The genes are TRBV4-2 and TRBJ2-5, with D perhaps TRBD2 (7 bases). The CDR3 is 16 amino acids. Germline CDR1 and CDR2: LGHNA and YNFKEQ. Deletions cut 0 bases from V and 1 base from J, with 12 bases between. The CDR3 DNA sequence: TGTGCCAGCAGCCAAGATCCGGCGGGGGCCCAAGAGACCCAGTACTTC. Translating gives CASSQDPAGAQETQYF.

V usage is TRBV12-3 or TRBV12-4 and J usage is TRBJ1-2; D gene unclear. The V end was cut by 5 bases, the J end by 5 bases, with 15 bases between. This CDR3 is 14 amino acids long. The chain's CDR3 is CASSTLSRTYGYTF. CDR3 sequence (DNA): TGTGCCAGCAGTACCCTTAGTAGGACGTATGGCTACACCTTC.

The rearrangement joins TRBV20-1 to TRBJ2-1; no clear D gene. The germline V gene has CDR1 DFQATT and CDR2 SNEGSKA (reference sequence). Between the trimmed V and J ends, which lost 0 bases and 0 bases, there was a span of 6 bases. This CDR3 spans 14 amino acids. The CDR3 coding sequence is TGCAGTGCTAGAGAAGGCCCCTCCTACAATGAGCAGTTCTTC. It encodes CSAREGPSYNEQFF.

This clonotype was observed at least ten times. V usage is TRBV12-3 or TRBV12-4 and J usage is TRBJ2-5; the D is unclear. V lost 3 bases to trimming and J lost 5 bases, with 10 bases between them. The CDR3 has 13 residues. In DNA, the CDR3 is TGTGCCAGCAGTTTCCGGGTCGGGGAGACCCAGTACTTC. Translating it yields CASSFRVGETQYF.

This clonotype was recorded many times. This chain uses TRBV5-1 with TRBJ2-3, with TRBD1 matching over 7 bases. The CDR3 spans 16 residues. The junction had 7 bases not matched to a gene; V was cut back by 1 base and J by 2 bases. From germline, CDR1 is SGHRS and CDR2 YFSETQ. CDR3 nucleotide sequence: TGCGCCAGCAGCTTGTGGGATCAGGGGGTCACAGATACGCAGTATTTT. Translating gives CASSLWDQGVTDTQYF.

This clonotype came up a few times. The CDR3 region has the DNA TGTGCCAGCAGCACTAGCTTCGGCTACGAGCAGTACTTC. Translated, it gives CASSTSFGYEQYF. The chain is built from TRBV7-2 and TRBJ2-7; D may be TRBD2 (6 bases). V lost 5 bases and J 3 bases, leaving 11 bases between the germline ends. Germline assignment: CDR1 SGHTA and CDR2 FQGNSA. The CDR3 has 13 amino acids.

A note on this clonotype: With a much larger clone just one base away, this may be a read error. This rearrangement joins TRBV20-1 to TRBJ2-7; D might be TRBD1 or TRBD2, each matching 5 bases. The CDR3 is 12 amino acids. Germline V CDR1 and CDR2: DFQATT, SNEGSKA (reference sequence). V was pared by 6 bases and J by 3 bases, with 12 bases between. Here the CDR3 reads CSAGHGIYEQYF. The CDR3 bases are TGCAGTGCAGGACACGGGATCTACGAGCAGTACTTC.

This clonotype was seen a handful of times. V gene TRBV7-2 combines with J gene TRBJ2-7; TRBD2 might be the D (7 bases). Germline V CDR1 and CDR2: SGHTA, FQGNSA. V was cut by 6 bases and J by 4 bases, with 13 bases left in between. The length of the CDR3 is 13 residues. This chain's CDR3 is CASRQGLPYEQYF. Written as DNA, the CDR3 is TGTGCCAGCAGACAGGGACTACCGTACGAGCAGTACTTC.

This chain links TRBV7-6 with TRBJ2-7; a weak D match, TRBD2 (5 bases). V was clipped by 3 bases and J by 1 base, with 16 bases between them. Germline V CDR1 and CDR2: SGHVS, FNYEAQ. This CDR3 has 16 residues. The CDR3 loop reads CASSLGREGLSYEQYF. The CDR3 DNA sequence: TGTGCCAGCAGCTTGGGCAGAGAGGGATTGTCCTACGAGCAGTACTTC.

This clonotype was detected ten times or more. The chain uses TRBV12-3 or TRBV12-4 and TRBJ2-2; D unclear. This CDR3 has 12 amino acids. V gave up 6 bases and J gave up 2 bases, with 4 bases separating them. CDR3: CASRTNTGELFF. CDR3 coding DNA: TGTGCCAGCAGGACTAACACCGGGGAGCTGTTTTTT.

The V call is TRBV14, the J call TRBJ2-5; perhaps D is TRBD1 or TRBD2 (5 bases each). The V gene lost 4 bases and the J gene lost 4 bases, with 13 bases spanning the gap. The CDR3 consists of 14 residues. Looked up from germline, CDR1 is SGHDN and CDR2 is FVKESK. The DNA for the CDR3 is TGTGCCAGCAGCCGCCGGGACGGTGTAGAGACCCAGTACTTC. Translation gives CASSRRDGVETQYF.

The chain uses TRBV27 and TRBJ1-6, with D hard to call. V was trimmed by 6 bases and J by 13 bases, leaving 13 bases between them. This CDR3 has 12 residues. The germline CDR1 and CDR2 sequences are MNHEY and SMNVEV (reference sequence). The CDR3 nucleotides are TGTGCCAGCAGCCCCGGAATTCGGCCCCTCCACTTT. This codes for CASSPGIRPLHF.

This clonotype was counted at least ten times. The rearrangement joins TRBV20-1 to TRBJ2-7; D ambiguous. Germline V lookup: CDR1 DFQATT, CDR2 SNEGSKA (reference sequence). This CDR3 is 10 amino acids long. V was shortened by 1 base and J by 6 bases, with 4 bases between the two germline ends. The CDR3 DNA is TGCAGTGCTAGAGCCGCCGAGCAGTACTTC. Translation: CSARAAEQYF.

Concerning this clonotype itself: Being one base from a much bigger clone, this may be a read error. The rearrangement links TRBV12-3 or TRBV12-4 to TRBJ1-2; D gene uncertain. There are 14 residues in the CDR3. The V end was cut by 5 bases, the J end by 6 bases, with 16 bases between. CDR3 nucleotides: TGTGCCAGCAGTCTCATGAAAGGGAGTCATGGCTACACCTTC. This gives the protein CASSLMKGSHGYTF.

This clonotype was detected many times. The chain couples TRBV7-2 to TRBJ1-3, with 7 bases aligning to TRBD1. The CDR3 is 13 amino acids. V dropped 6 bases and J dropped 4; count of bases not matched to a gene: 3. The germline gives CDR1 SGHTA, CDR2 FQGNSA. CDR3 amino acids: CASRSTGGNTIYF. The CDR3, as DNA: TGTGCCAGCAGATCGACAGGGGGAAACACCATATATTTT.

The sample holds many counts of this clonotype. This chain connects TRBV7-2 to TRBJ2-7; no clear D. Looked up from germline, CDR1 is SGHTA and CDR2 is FQGNSA. The CDR3 runs to 14 residues. Between the trimmed V and J ends, which lost 3 bases and 0 bases, there was a span of 9 bases. CDR3 region: CASSLDRYSYEQYF. CDR3 sequence (DNA): TGTGCCAGCAGCTTGGACCGTTACTCCTACGAGCAGTACTTC.

This clonotype has ten or more counts. V usage is TRBV5-6 and J usage is TRBJ1-1; no definite D call. Trimming took off 1 base at V and 1 base at J, with 5 bases between the two ends. The CDR3 totals 13 residues. Germline V gene data show CDR1 as SGHDT and CDR2 as YYEEEE. CDR3 residues: CASSLRGNTEAFF. The CDR3 coding sequence is TGTGCCAGCAGCTTGCGGGGGAACACTGAAGCTTTCTTT.

This clonotype occurred many times. The gene calls are TRBV12-3 or TRBV12-4 and TRBJ1-2, with no clear D. This CDR3 has 13 amino acids. The germline V and J ends were trimmed by 6 bases and 1 base, with 9 bases remaining between them. The CDR3, as DNA: TGTGCCAGCAGCCTCGCCCTTAACTATGGCTACACCTTC. Amino acids: CASSLALNYGYTF.

The chain recombines TRBV25-1 with TRBJ2-7, with unresolved D. The CDR3 sequence is 12 residues long. V lost 2 bases, J lost 4 bases, and 6 bases lay in between. Germline V gives CDR1 MGHDK, CDR2 SYGVNS. The CDR3 region is CASSEGVYEQYF. CDR3 in DNA: TGTGCCAGCAGTGAAGGAGTTTACGAGCAGTACTTC.